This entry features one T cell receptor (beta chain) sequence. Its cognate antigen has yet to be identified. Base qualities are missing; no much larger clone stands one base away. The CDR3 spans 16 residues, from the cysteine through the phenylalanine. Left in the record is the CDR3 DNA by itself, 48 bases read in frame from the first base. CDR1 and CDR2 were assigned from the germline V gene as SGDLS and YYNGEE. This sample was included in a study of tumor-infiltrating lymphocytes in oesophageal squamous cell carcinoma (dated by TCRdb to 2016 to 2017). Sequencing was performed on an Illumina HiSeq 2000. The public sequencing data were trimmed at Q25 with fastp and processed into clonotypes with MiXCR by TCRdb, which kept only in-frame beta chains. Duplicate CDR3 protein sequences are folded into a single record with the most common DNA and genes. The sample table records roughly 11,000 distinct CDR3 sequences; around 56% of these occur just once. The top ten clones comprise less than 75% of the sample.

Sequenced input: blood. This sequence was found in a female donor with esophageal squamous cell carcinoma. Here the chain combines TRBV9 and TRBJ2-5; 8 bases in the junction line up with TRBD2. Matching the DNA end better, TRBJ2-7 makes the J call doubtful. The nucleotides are TGTGCCAGCAGCCCCGGGGGGGTTCTGTCTTCCTACGAGCAGTACTTC. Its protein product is CASSPGGVLSSYEQYF.